A selection of T cell receptor beta chains follows, all from one sample in a study of T cell responses to AZD1222 COVID-19 vaccine. TCRdb's table, derived via immunoSEQ multiplex PCR, lists solely in-frame clones and lacks some. The data hold about 150,000 clones, with about nine tenths observed a single time. Sequencing used peripheral blood, obtained on day 0 of AZD1222 vaccination. These receptors were taken from an adult in good health. CDR3s include the opening cysteine and the closing phenylalanine or tryptophan. Fields, in order: CDR3 length, clone size, J gene, V gene, D gene, CDR3 DNA, CDR3 protein. D genes are given only for firm matches. The size field is filled for only some rows; it gives once, few, many or a size class.

16 once TRBJ2-1 TRBV4-1 NA TGCGCCAGCAGCCAAGGAGCGACTTACCGCTACAATGAGCAGTTCTTC CASSQGATYRYNEQFF
15 NA TRBJ1-2 TRBV3-1/TRBV3-2 TRBD1 TGTGCCAGCAGCCGACAGGGGGCGCGACCTGATGGCTACACCTTC CASSRQGARPDGYTF
17 NA TRBJ2-1 TRBV27 TRBD1 TGTGCCAGCAGTCCACTACCGGGACAGGGTTCCTACAATGAGCAGTTCTTC CASSPLPGQGSYNEQFF
13 NA TRBJ1-4 TRBV6-5 TRBD1 TGTGCCAGCAGCAAGGGGGCGTGGGAAAAACTGTTTTTT CASSKGAWEKLFF
12 NA TRBJ1-4 TRBV2 NA TGTGCCAGCAGTCCGGAGGGTGAAAAACTGTTTTTT CASSPEGEKLFF
16 NA TRBJ1-4 TRBV4-2 TRBD1 TGTGCCAGCAGCCGCGCCGGACAGGGAACTAATGAAAAACTGTTTTTT CASSRAGQGTNEKLFF
17 NA TRBJ2-1 TRBV6-2/TRBV6-3 NA TGTGCCAGCAGTCTACCGATTTGGCTGGGGGTTTACAATGAGCAGTTCTTC CASSLPIWLGVYNEQFF
17 NA TRBJ2-7 TRBV5-1 TRBD2 TGCGCCAGCAGCTTGGCGACCGGGAGGGTCGGAAGTTACGAGCAGTACTTC CASSLATGRVGSYEQYF
12 NA TRBJ2-1 TRBV12-3/TRBV12-4 NA TGTGCCAGCAGCCCTATTGGTAATGAGCAGTTCTTC CASSPIGNEQFF
14 NA TRBJ1-5 TRBV2 NA TGTGCCAGCGGGAGACGGGGCATCTATCAGCCCCAGCATTTT CASGRRGIYQPQHF
15 NA TRBJ1-5 TRBV5-1 NA TGCGCCAGCAGCTTATTGGGTCAGAGCAATCAGCCCCAGCATTTT CASSLLGQSNQPQHF
14 NA TRBJ1-1 TRBV5-6 NA TGTGCCAGCAGCTTGAGAGGGAGGGATCCTGAAGCTTTCTTT CASSLRGRDPEAFF
14 NA TRBJ1-4 TRBV28 TRBD1 TGTGCCAGCACAGGGGGGGCAGCTAATGAAAAACTGTTTTTT CASTGGAANEKLFF
14 NA TRBJ1-6 TRBV29-1 NA TGCAGCGTTGAGTGGTGCTCTCTGGGATCACCCCTCCACTTT CSVEWCSLGSPLHF
16 NA TRBJ1-6 TRBV4-2 TRBD1 TGTGCCAGCAGCCAATTGACAGGGTCCTATAATTCACCCCTCCACTTT CASSQLTGSYNSPLHF
15 NA TRBJ2-7 TRBV9 NA TGTGCCAGCAGCGTAGCGGCGGGCCTCTCCTACGAGCAGTACTTC CASSVAAGLSYEQYF
18 NA TRBJ1-1 TRBV28 TRBD1 TGTGCCAGCAGTCCGTTGGGACAGGGGGCTTTTCGGAACACTGAAGCTTTCTTT CASSPLGQGAFRNTEAFF
12 NA TRBJ1-5 TRBV6-6 NA TGTGCCAGCAAACTCGGCAATCAGCCCCAGCATTTT CASKLGNQPQHF
16 NA TRBJ1-1 TRBV18 TRBD1 TGTGCCAGCTCACGAAAACAGGGGGCTGAGAACACTGAAGCTTTCTTT CASSRKQGAENTEAFF
14 NA TRBJ1-1 TRBV7-2 NA TGTGCCAGCAGCTTAGCGGGACGTAACACTGAAGCTTTCTTT CASSLAGRNTEAFF
12 NA TRBJ1-6 TRBV12-3/TRBV12-4 NA TGTGCCAGCAGAGGGACCGCTGAGCCCCTCCACTTT CASRGTAEPLHF
15 NA TRBJ2-3 TRBV7-9 NA TGTGCCAGCAGCCTATACCGGGGTAGCACAGATACGCAGTATTTT CASSLYRGSTDTQYF
14 NA TRBJ1-1 TRBV7-2 NA TGTGCCAGCAGCACCGACAGACTCTTTACTGAAGCTTTCTTT CASSTDRLFTEAFF
16 NA TRBJ1-1 TRBV7-3 TRBD1 TGTGCCAGCAGCGCCGGACAGGGAAGGGCTAATGCTGAAGCTTTCTTT CASSAGQGRANAEAFF
16 NA TRBJ2-7 TRBV11-2 TRBD1 TGTGCCAGCAGCCCTCAATTCGGGCAGGGGGATTACGAGCAGTACTTC CASSPQFGQGDYEQYF
14 NA TRBJ1-1 TRBV9 NA TGTGCCAGCAGCCCGAGCAGGGGTCACACTGAAGCTTTCTTT CASSPSRGHTEAFF
13 few TRBJ1-2 TRBV11-2 NA TGTGCCAGCAGCTGGGACAAAGACTATGGCTACACCTTC CASSWDKDYGYTF
18 NA TRBJ2-7 TRBV18 TRBD2 TGTGCCAGCTCACCGGGACTAGCGGGAGTAGTTGGGGCCTACGAGCAGTACTTC CASSPGLAGVVGAYEQYF
12 NA TRBJ1-4 TRBV12-3/TRBV12-4 TRBD1 TGTGCCAGCCGGGACAGGGCTGAAAAACTGTTTTTT CASRDRAEKLFF
17 few TRBJ1-4 TRBV4-3 NA TGCGCCAGCAGCCAAGCCGCCGCTCCGGCCCAAAGAAAGGGACTGTTTTTT CASSQAAAPAQRKGLFF
18 NA TRBJ2-7 TRBV19 NA TGTGCCAGTAGTATGAGGGGGGCCGGGGCAGCCACCAACTACGAGCAGTACTTC CASSMRGAGAATNYEQYF
12 NA TRBJ1-6 TRBV5-1 NA TGCGCCAGCAGGCGAGTGAATTCACCCCTCCACTTT CASRRVNSPLHF
13 once TRBJ1-2 TRBV28 TRBD1 TGTGCCAGCGATCGGACAGGGCCGCGAGGCTACACCTTC CASDRTGPRGYTF
16 NA TRBJ1-5 TRBV2 NA TGTGCCAGCAGTGCCATTGCTGGGTCTAGAGATCAGCCCCAGCATTTT CASSAIAGSRDQPQHF
13 NA TRBJ1-6 TRBV6-4 TRBD1 TGTGCCAGCAGTGAGAACAGGGGGGGACCCCTCCACTTT CASSENRGGPLHF
17 NA TRBJ2-3 TRBV5-4 NA TGTGCCAGCAGCTCACCCAAGGGCGGGAAAGCCACAGATACGCAGTATTTT CASSSPKGGKATDTQYF
14 NA TRBJ1-6 TRBV13 NA TGTGCCAGCAGCTTAGGTCCGCAGCTTTCACCCCTCCACTTT CASSLGPQLSPLHF
16 NA TRBJ2-2 TRBV5-1 TRBD2 TGCGCCAGCAGCTTGGTAACTAGCGGGCTCACCGGGGAGCTGTTTTTT CASSLVTSGLTGELFF
14 NA TRBJ1-3 TRBV6-5 NA TGTGCCAGCAGTTTGACATTCTCTGGAAACACCATATATTTT CASSLTFSGNTIYF
13 NA TRBJ2-1 TRBV7-7 NA TGTGCCAGCAGCCCGGGCGTCGTCAATGAGCAGTTCTTC CASSPGVVNEQFF